This T cell receptor (beta chain) was sequenced during a study of blood T cell repertoires in COVID-19. About the study: Spain, Italy and the United States supplied samples that represented acute and convalescent COVID-19. From T cells, B-cell-depleted T cells, or PBMCs came the material, which was cDNA or gDNA.

The CDR3 contains 15 residues. CDR1 is SGDLS, CDR2 YYNGEE, per germline. Trimming removed 0 bases at V and 3 bases at J, with 12 bases between. In the original processing: Estimated nucleated cell counts came from reference gene primer amplification. The table came from immunoSEQ multiplex PCR; TCRdb's copy has only in-frame clones and leaves some out. V, J and clone size reflect that table, while D and trimming were determined from the DNA. This table has 75,000 to 100,000 clones, roughly 86% appearing once. Sequenced: peripheral blood. The sequence derives from a human donor in a cohort sampled during active COVID-19. J is TRBJ2-5 and V is TRBV9; D might be TRBD2 (5 bases). CDR3 coding DNA: TGTGCCAGCAGCGTAGACGGAGGACTGGAAGAGACCCAGTACTTC. This codes for CASSVDGGLEETQYF.